Shown below are 24 T cell receptor beta chains from a single sample sequenced in a study of cytomegalovirus exposure and HLA in healthy donors. Primers: 60 Vbeta forward and 13 Jbeta reverse. The method was immunoSEQ multiplex PCR; TCRdb's version includes in-frame clones alone and lacks a portion of them. The sample has 95,000 to 110,000 clones, over 75% seen once. Sequencing was performed on PBMCs. The receptors derive from a male donor in good health and CMV-seronegative.

The V gene is TRBV5-5, the J gene TRBJ2-1; D remains ambiguous. V was pared by 2 bases and J by 1 base, with 10 bases between. This CDR3 contains 15 residues. Germline V gives CDR1 SGHKS, CDR2 YYEKEE (reference sequence). Here the CDR3 reads CASSFLARSYNEQFF. Written as DNA, the CDR3 is TGTGCCAGCAGCTTCCTGGCTAGATCCTACAATGAGCAGTTCTTC.

Worth noting for this clone: The junction departs from germline at one end; a sequencing error may be responsible. V and J are TRBV2 and TRBJ2-1, with TRBD2 matching over 7 bases. From germline, CDR1 is SNHLY and CDR2 FYNNEI. The CDR3 spans 16 residues. The CDR3 spells CASSKAGTPTVNEQFF. The CDR3 DNA reads TGTGCCAGCAGTAAAGCGGGGACTCCGACAGTCAATGAGCAGTTCTTC. The full variable domain, completed using reference TRBV2 and TRBJ2-1, is EPEVTQTPSHQVTQMGQEVILRCVPISNHLYFYWYRQILGQKVEFLVSFYNNEISEKSEIFDDQFSVERPDGSNFTLKIRSTKLEDSAMYFCASSKAGTPTVNEQFFGPGTRLTVL.

This clone was seen a few times. The genes are TRBV11-2 and TRBJ1-1; D is perhaps TRBD1 (5 bases). The CDR3 runs 15 residues. CDR1 SGHAT and CDR2 FQNNGV come from the germline V gene. V was cut by 5 bases and J by 8 bases, with 21 bases left in between. CDR3: CASSVGTGIAQEAFF. The CDR3 region has the DNA TGTGCCAGCAGCGTGGGGACTGGGATAGCCCAAGAAGCTTTCTTT.

This clone was counted only a few times. The chain has TRBV5-1 and TRBJ2-1; 12 nucleotides line up with TRBD2. This CDR3 contains 17 residues. V lost 4 bases and J lost 4; bases outside the gene matches: 9. Looked up from germline, CDR1 is SGHRS and CDR2 is YFSETQ. The DNA for the CDR3 is TGCGCCAGCAGCCCGAAGGCTCTAGCGGGAGGGTACAATGAGCAGTTCTTC. The encoded protein is CASSPKALAGGYNEQFF. Supplemented by reference TRBV5-1 and TRBJ2-1, the full variable domain reads KAGVTQTPRYLIKTRGQQVTLSCSPISGHRSVSWYQQTPGQGLQFLFEYFSETQRNKGNFPGRFSGRQFSNSRSEMNVSTLELGDSALYLCASSPKALAGGYNEQFFGPGTRLTVL.

The genes are TRBV2 and TRBJ2-7; 12 nucleotides line up with TRBD2. CDR1 is SNHLY and CDR2 is FYNNEI in the germline V gene. The ends lost 7 bases at V and 2 bases at J; junction bases unmatched: 6. The length of the CDR3 is 15 residues. The CDR3 bases are TGTGCCAGCATTCGACTAGCGGGAGAGGCCTACGAGCAGTACTTC. It is translated as CASIRLAGEAYEQYF.

This rearrangement joins TRBV7-9 to TRBJ2-1, with 12 bases identical to TRBD2. V was clipped by 4 bases and J by 7 bases; unmatched bases: 14. CDR3 size: 18 residues. Germline V gives CDR1 SEHNR, CDR2 FQNEAQ (reference sequence). CDR3 DNA sequence: TGTGCCAGCAGCTCCGTTACCCCTAGCGGGAGGGCCTTGAATGAGCAGTTCTTC. As protein: CASSSVTPSGRALNEQFF.

A few counts support this clone. The chain links TRBV27 to TRBJ2-7; D possibly corresponds to TRBD2 (5 bases). The CDR3 spans 13 residues. The V end lost 6 bases, the J end lost 0 bases, and 9 bases lay between the germline ends. Germline V gene sequence: CDR1 MNHEY, CDR2 SMNVEV (reference sequence). The CDR3 DNA follows: TGTGCCAGCAGAGAAGGGAGCTCCTACGAGCAGTACTTC. Translated, it gives CASREGSSYEQYF.

The rearrangement links TRBV28 to TRBJ1-4; D may be TRBD1 (5 bases). Trimming removed 3 bases at V and 10 bases at J, with 15 bases between. This CDR3 contains 14 residues. CDR1 is MDHEN and CDR2 is SYDVKM in the germline V gene. The DNA of the CDR3 is TGTGCCAGCAGTTTCGCGACAGAAAAGGGAAAACTGTTTTTT. Protein product: CASSFATEKGKLFF.

This clone showed up just a few times. The rearrangement links TRBV9 to TRBJ2-7; D may be TRBD1 (5 bases). This CDR3 has 14 residues. From germline, CDR1 is SGDLS and CDR2 YYNGEE. V dropped 1 base and J dropped 4 bases, with 12 bases sitting between them. The CDR3 DNA reads TGTGCCAGCAGCGTACAGGGTGGATTATACGAGCAGTACTTC. Amino acids: CASSVQGGLYEQYF.

Concerning this clone: At one boundary the junction diverges from the germline segment, which might be a read error. V usage is TRBV10-3 and J usage is TRBJ1-2, with no clear D. CDR1 ENHRY and CDR2 SYGVKD come from the germline V gene. CDR3 length: 11 residues. CDR3 loop: CAISESLFYAF. CDR3 nucleotides: TGTGCCATCAGTGAGTCGCTGTTCTACGCCTTC.

The V call is TRBV7-6, the J call TRBJ2-5; the D gene is possibly TRBD1 (5 bases). Trimming took 0 bases from V and 7 from J, leaving 15 bases between them. Germline loops: CDR1 SGHVS, CDR2 FNYEAQ. This CDR3 has 15 amino acids. CDR3 nucleotide sequence: TGTGCCAGCAGCTTAGCGCTTCAGGGATCGGGGACCCAGTACTTC. Its translation is CASSLALQGSGTQYF.

The chain couples TRBV27 to TRBJ2-7, with 8 bases matching TRBD1. CDR3 length: 15 amino acids. Germline V gene lookup returns CDR1 MNHEY and CDR2 SMNVEV (reference sequence). The ends lost 5 bases at V and 0 bases at J; junction bases unmatched: 6. The DNA of the CDR3 is TGTGCCAGCAGTCGCCGGGACAGGATCTCCTACGAGCAGTACTTC. It encodes CASSRRDRISYEQYF.

There are a few counts of this clone. The chain employs TRBV19 and TRBJ2-4, with 9 bases matching TRBD1. V lost 8 bases to trimming and J lost 2 bases; unmatched junction nucleotides: 7. CDR1 and CDR2 from the germline V gene are LNHDA and SQIVND (reference sequence). This CDR3 is built from 15 residues. CDR3 sequence: CASSIGTGSKNIQYF. CDR3 coding DNA: TGTGCCAGTTCCATCGGGACAGGGTCCAAAAACATTCAGTACTTC.

The chain carries TRBV25-1 and TRBJ2-1; D remains unclear. This CDR3 has 12 amino acids. Germline V gene lookup returns CDR1 MGHDK and CDR2 SYGVNS. Trimming cost V 7 bases and J 5 bases, with 9 bases left between them. CDR3 amino acids: CASTSYHNEQFF. The DNA of the CDR3 is TGTGCCAGCACTAGTTATCACAATGAGCAGTTCTTC.

V is TRBV15 and J is TRBJ2-5; 9 bases map to TRBD2. The end of the DNA aligns better with TRBJ2-7, so the J call may be wrong. The CDR3 is made up of 21 amino acids. From germline, CDR1 is LNHNV and CDR2 YYDKDF (reference sequence). The CDR3 nucleotides are TGTGCCACCAGCTCGGGAGGGCTAGCGGGACACATCGGCCCAAACCCTTACGAGCAGTACTTC. Encoded protein: CATSSGGLAGHIGPNPYEQYF.

V is TRBV6-1 and J is TRBJ2-7, with D maybe TRBD1 (5 bases). The CDR3 totals 15 residues. Germline values: CDR1 MNHNS, CDR2 SASEGT. V lost 5 bases, J lost 1 base, and 15 bases lay in between. The CDR3: CASSPQTANSYEQYF. Written as DNA, the CDR3 is TGTGCCAGCAGTCCGCAGACAGCTAATTCCTACGAGCAGTACTTC.

This sequence joins TRBV5-6 and TRBJ2-5, with a possible D match to TRBD2 (6 bases). The germline V gene encodes CDR1 SGHDT and CDR2 YYEEEE. The CDR3 is 16 residues long. The V end was cut by 1 base, the J end by 2 bases, with 15 bases between. The CDR3, as DNA: TGTGCCAGCAGCTTGAGGCCAGCGGGTATACAAGAGACCCAGTACTTC. Translated, it gives CASSLRPAGIQETQYF.

The chain employs TRBV28 and TRBJ1-5; 8 nucleotides agree with TRBD1. This CDR3 spans 16 amino acids. Germline CDR1 reads MDHEN; CDR2 reads SYDVKM. Germline trimming cut 6 bases from V and 1 base from J; bases unmatched to any gene: 8. CDR3 DNA: TGTGCCAGCAGCTTGACAGGGGTTCGAAGCAATCAGCCCCAGCATTTT. It encodes CASSLTGVRSNQPQHF.

This clone has only a few counts. J is TRBJ2-3 and V is TRBV7-9; 7 positions agree with TRBD1. The germline V gene has CDR1 SEHNR and CDR2 FQNEAQ (reference sequence). Trimming removed 5 bases from V and 3 bases from J; junction bases left unmatched: 8. This CDR3 is 15 amino acids long. CDR3 DNA sequence: TGTGCCAGCAGCCGAACAGGGGTTAAGACAGATACGCAGTATTTT. Its protein product is CASSRTGVKTDTQYF. The whole variable domain, filled in from reference TRBV7-9 and TRBJ2-3, reads DTGVSQNPRHKITKRGQNVTFRCDPISEHNRLYWYRQTLGQGPEFLTYFQNEAQLEKSRLLSDRFSAERPKGSFSTLEIQRTEQGDSAMYLCASSRTGVKTDTQYFGPGTRLTVL.

The chain is built from TRBV5-5 and TRBJ2-3, with TRBD2 matching 11 bases. This CDR3 has 17 amino acids. Germline-derived CDR1 and CDR2 are SGHKS and YYEKEE (reference sequence). V lost 0 bases to trimming and J lost 1 base; unmatched junction nucleotides: 4. The CDR3 here is CASSLALAGVRTDTQYF. The CDR3 DNA reads as TGTGCCAGCAGCTTGGCACTAGCGGGAGTGCGCACAGATACGCAGTATTTT. Full variable domain (rest looked up from reference TRBV5-5 and TRBJ2-3): DAGVTQSPTHLIKTRGQQVTLRCSPISGHKSVSWYQQVLGQGPQFIFQYYEKEERGRGNFPDRFSARQFPNYSSELNVNALLLGDSALYLCASSLALAGVRTDTQYFGPGTRLTVL.

The chain carries TRBV5-1 and TRBJ2-7; 11 bases align to TRBD2. This CDR3 region has 14 residues. The germline V gene has CDR1 SGHRS and CDR2 YFSETQ. The junction had 1 base not matched to a gene; V was cut back by 0 bases and J by 5 bases. The CDR3 loop reads CASSLEGLADEQYF. The CDR3 DNA follows: TGCGCCAGCAGCTTGGAGGGACTAGCGGACGAGCAGTACTTC.

This clone has a single count. This rearrangement joins TRBV5-8 to TRBJ2-3; D not resolved. Germline V lookup: CDR1 SGHTS, CDR2 YDEGEE. This CDR3 region has 15 residues. With 1 base removed from V and 0 bases from J, the gap between germline ends came to 9 bases. CDR3 residues: CASSLFISSTDTQYF. CDR3 nucleotides: TGTGCCAGCAGCTTGTTTATTTCTAGCACAGATACGCAGTATTTT.

The CDR3, as DNA: TGCAGCGTTGCGGGTGGGACACTCTCCTACGAGCAGTACTTC. This encodes CSVAGGTLSYEQYF. This rearrangement joins TRBV29-1 to TRBJ2-5; D might be TRBD1 (6 bases). Near its end, the DNA agrees better with TRBJ2-7, so the J call may be wrong. Germline V gene data show CDR1 as SQVTM and CDR2 as ANQGSEA. There are 14 residues in the CDR3.

The CDR3 region has the DNA TGTGCCTGGAGTGTAGGGCTAGCGGGCTCCTACGAGCAGTACTTC. It codes for CAWSVGLAGSYEQYF. The chain links TRBV30 to TRBJ2-7, with 8 bases matching TRBD2. There are 15 residues in the CDR3. Germline lookup yields CDR1 GTSNPN and CDR2 SVGIG (reference sequence). V shed 0 bases and J 0 bases; nucleotides not matched to a gene: 4.